The 21 T cell receptor beta chains below come from one sample, sequenced in a study of cytomegalovirus exposure and HLA in healthy donors. This table comes from immunoSEQ multiplex PCR, and its TCRdb copy is limited to in-frame clones, with some not included. The table lists 50,000 to 70,000 clones, roughly 95% of them singletons, with approximately 6% in the top ten. Material: PBMCs. The receptors here all came from a woman between 18 and 30 years old in good health and CMV-seropositive.

DNA of the CDR3: TGTGCCAGCTCTTCCGGGAGGGCCTACGAGCAGTACTTC. Translated, it gives CASSSGRAYEQYF. This rearrangement joins TRBV6-1 to TRBJ2-7, with TRBD2 identical over 8 bases. V lost 8 bases, J lost 2 bases, and 5 bases stayed unmatched. This CDR3 is built from 13 residues. Germline CDR1 MNHNS, CDR2 SASEGT.

The rearrangement uses TRBV30 and TRBJ1-2, with D uncertain. This CDR3 has 13 amino acids. The V end was cut by 3 bases, the J end by 0 bases, with 8 bases between. CDR1 and CDR2 (germline): GTSNPN, SVGIG (reference sequence). The CDR3 nucleotides read TGTGCCTGGAGGCGAATTACTAACTATGGCTACACCTTC. The encoded protein is CAWRRITNYGYTF.

The sample holds a few counts of this clone. The V and J genes are TRBV28 and TRBJ1-1; tentatively, D is TRBD1 (5 bases). CDR1 is MDHEN, CDR2 SYDVKM, per germline. Trimming took 3 bases from V and 5 from J, leaving 10 bases between them. The CDR3 is made up of 13 amino acids. The CDR3, as DNA: TGTGCCAGCAGTTTCGGGGGACTGACTGAAGCTTTCTTT. This sequence encodes CASSFGGLTEAFF.

This chain uses TRBV19 with TRBJ2-2, with 14 bases that match TRBD2. Germline CDR1 and CDR2: LNHDA and SQIVND (reference sequence). V shed 7 bases and J 0 bases; nucleotides not matched to a gene: 10. The CDR3 is 19 amino acids. CDR3 loop: CASTSFGLAGGTNTGELFF. The CDR3 DNA reads TGTGCCAGTACTTCTTTTGGACTAGCGGGAGGAACGAACACCGGGGAGCTGTTTTTT.

The V and J genes are TRBV7-6 and TRBJ2-2; 9 bases map to TRBD1. The CDR3 consists of 18 residues. CDR1 SGHVS and CDR2 FNYEAQ come from the germline V gene. V shed 1 base and J 4 bases; nucleotides not matched to a gene: 10. The CDR3 DNA follows: TGTGCCAGCAGCTTAGGGCTCCTCCGGACAGGGGCCACCGGGGAGCTGTTTTTT. Translated: CASSLGLLRTGATGELFF.

This sequence joins TRBV6-6 and TRBJ2-2, with 12 bases that match TRBD1. This CDR3 contains 16 residues. In germline, CDR1 is MNHNY, CDR2 SVGAGI (reference sequence). J gave up 6 bases and V 6 bases, and 8 bases lay outside the gene matches. As DNA, the CDR3 is TGTGCCAGCAGAAACTCCGGGACAGGGGGCCCCGGGGAGCTGTTTTTT. Encoded protein: CASRNSGTGGPGELFF.

The chain combines TRBV5-1 with TRBJ1-5; 7 bases are shared with TRBD1. The CDR3 runs 14 residues. The V gene's germline CDR1 is SGHRS and CDR2 YFSETQ. V lost 1 base and J lost 3; bases outside the gene matches: 1. The CDR3 here is CASSLTGDNQPQHF. Here the CDR3 DNA reads TGCGCCAGCAGCTTGACAGGGGACAATCAGCCCCAGCATTTT.

The chain uses TRBV6-5 and TRBJ2-1, with 7 bases fitting TRBD2. Germline V gives CDR1 MNHEY, CDR2 SVGAGI. The CDR3 is 14 amino acids. Losses at the gene ends were 5 bases for V and 3 bases for J; bases not matched to a gene: 4. The CDR3 nucleotides are TGTGCCAGCAGTACTGGACTAGGCTACAATGAGCAGTTCTTC. Its translation: CASSTGLGYNEQFF.

The CDR3 region has the DNA TGTGCCAGCTCACCGGCTCCGGCTATGATCGGGGGGCGTCGTGGAAACACCATATATTTT. Its protein product is CASSPAPAMIGGRRGNTIYF. The gene calls are TRBV18 and TRBJ1-3; TRBD1 might be the D (6 bases). CDR1 is KGHSH and CDR2 is LQKENI in the germline V gene. Trimming removed 3 bases from V and 3 bases from J, with 27 bases in between. The CDR3 has 20 amino acids.

This sequence joins TRBV5-1 and TRBJ2-3; 15 nucleotides line up with TRBD2. The CDR3 sequence is 17 residues long. Trimming at V came to 0 bases and at J to 3 bases, leaving 2 bases not matched to a gene. The germline CDR1 and CDR2 sequences are SGHRS and YFSETQ. The CDR3 coding sequence is TGCGCCAGCAGCTTGGGGGGACTAGCGGGAGGTACAGATACGCAGTATTTT. Protein product: CASSLGGLAGGTDTQYF. Complete variable domain (other parts from reference TRBV5-1 and TRBJ2-3): KAGVTQTPRYLIKTRGQQVTLSCSPISGHRSVSWYQQTPGQGLQFLFEYFSETQRNKGNFPGRFSGRQFSNSRSEMNVSTLELGDSALYLCASSLGGLAGGTDTQYFGPGTRLTVL.

The rearrangement uses TRBV28 and TRBJ1-2, with D uncertain. V lost 3 bases to trimming and J lost 8 bases, with 13 bases between them. Per the germline V gene, CDR1 is MDHEN and CDR2 is SYDVKM. CDR3 length: 13 residues. DNA of the CDR3: TGTGCCAGCAGTTTCGCCGCGCGGGAAGGCTACACCTTC. This encodes CASSFAAREGYTF.

The V call is TRBV11-1, the J call TRBJ2-5; TRBD1 matches 8 bases. With 2 bases clipped from V and 2 bases from J, the junction kept 4 bases outside the gene matches. Germline V gives CDR1 SGHAT, CDR2 FQDESV (reference sequence). The CDR3 runs 15 residues. In DNA, the CDR3 is TGTGCCAGCAGCTTAAGGACAGGGAGACAAGAGACCCAGTACTTC. It specifies CASSLRTGRQETQYF.

V and J are TRBV5-1 and TRBJ1-2, with D possibly matching TRBD1 (5 bases). The CDR3 contains 19 residues. Germline assignment: CDR1 SGHRS and CDR2 YFSETQ. V was clipped by 0 bases and J by 0 bases, with 21 bases between them. The CDR3 reads CASSLVRGFYLKANYGYTF. Written as DNA, the CDR3 is TGCGCCAGCAGCTTGGTTCGGGGGTTCTATCTGAAGGCTAACTATGGCTACACCTTC.

The chain links TRBV14 to TRBJ2-3; 8 bases are shared with TRBD1. The CDR3 is made up of 16 amino acids. V trimming: 4 bases; J trimming: 3 bases; junction bases outside the gene matches: 9. The germline gives CDR1 SGHDN, CDR2 FVKESK. CDR3 residues: CASSPSQTGVTDTQYF. The CDR3 DNA sequence: TGTGCCAGCAGCCCTTCTCAGACAGGGGTAACAGATACGCAGTATTTT.

The chain couples TRBV5-4 to TRBJ1-5; 9 positions agree with TRBD1. CDR3 length: 13 amino acids. With V trimmed by 4 bases and J by 7 bases, 3 bases remained unmatched. Germline V gene data show CDR1 as SGHNT and CDR2 as YYREEE (reference sequence). CDR3 coding DNA: TGTGCCAGCAGCCAAGACAGGGGGCAGCCCCAGCATTTT. This translates into CASSQDRGQPQHF.

J is TRBJ2-2 and V is TRBV11-2; the D gene is possibly TRBD2 (5 bases). The CDR3 consists of 16 residues. In germline, CDR1 is SGHAT, CDR2 FQNNGV. The V gene lost 4 bases and the J gene lost 4 bases, with 16 bases spanning the gap. CDR3 in amino acids: CASSSTGFLSTGELFF. In DNA, the CDR3 is TGTGCCAGCAGCTCCACGGGGTTCTTGAGCACCGGGGAGCTGTTTTTT.

The chain is built from TRBV6-5 and TRBJ1-1; 8 nucleotides align to TRBD1. J lost 4 bases, V lost 2 bases, and 6 bases had no gene match. The germline V gene encodes CDR1 MNHEY and CDR2 SVGAGI. The CDR3 is made up of 15 amino acids. The CDR3 DNA follows: TGTGCCAGCAGTTACGCGACAGGGGTTAGCACTGAAGCTTTCTTT. Translating it yields CASSYATGVSTEAFF.

V usage is TRBV29-1 and J usage is TRBJ2-7; D might be TRBD2 (7 bases). Deletions cut 4 bases from V and 3 bases from J, with 16 bases between. The CDR3 sequence is 14 residues long. Germline assignment: CDR1 SQVTM and CDR2 ANQGSEA. As DNA, the CDR3 is TGCAGCGTTGTGGGGGGGGGCAGATACTACGAGCAGTACTTC. It specifies CSVVGGGRYYEQYF.

The chain joins TRBV4-3 to TRBJ2-1, with a weak D call TRBD1 (6 bases). Trimming cost V 5 bases and J 8 bases, with 13 bases left between them. In germline, CDR1 is LGHNA, CDR2 YSLEER. This CDR3 comprises 13 residues. The DNA of the CDR3 is TGCGCCAGCAGCGACACAGGGATTCATGAGCAGTTCTTC. Translated: CASSDTGIHEQFF.

J is TRBJ2-1 and V is TRBV19; TRBD2 matches 11 bases. CDR1 and CDR2 from the germline V gene are LNHDA and SQIVND (reference sequence). The ends lost 3 bases at V and 6 bases at J; junction bases unmatched: 7. The length of the CDR3 is 16 residues. CDR3 region: CASSMRLAGGGNEQFF. CDR3 DNA: TGTGCCAGTAGTATGAGGCTAGCGGGAGGTGGCAATGAGCAGTTCTTC.

The V gene is TRBV13, the J gene TRBJ1-3; TRBD1 is a possible D gene (5 bases). In germline, CDR1 is PRHDT, CDR2 FYEKMQ (reference sequence). V was clipped by 5 bases and J by 0 bases, with 8 bases between them. This CDR3 region has 14 residues. CDR3: CASSLQGSGNTIYF. The CDR3 bases are TGTGCCAGCAGCCTTCAGGGCTCTGGAAACACCATATATTTT.